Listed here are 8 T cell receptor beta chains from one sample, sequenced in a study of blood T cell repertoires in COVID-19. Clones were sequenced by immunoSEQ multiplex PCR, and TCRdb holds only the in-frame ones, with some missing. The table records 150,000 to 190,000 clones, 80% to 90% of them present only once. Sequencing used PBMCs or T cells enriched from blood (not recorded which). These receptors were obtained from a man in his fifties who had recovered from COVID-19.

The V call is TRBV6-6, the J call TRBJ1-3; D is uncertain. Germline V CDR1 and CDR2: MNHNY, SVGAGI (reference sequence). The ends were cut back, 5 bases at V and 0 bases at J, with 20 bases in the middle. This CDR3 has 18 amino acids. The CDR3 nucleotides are TGTGCCAGCAGTCCTACCCCGCCTCGGGTTTCCTCTGGAAACACCATATATTTT. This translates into CASSPTPPRVSSGNTIYF.

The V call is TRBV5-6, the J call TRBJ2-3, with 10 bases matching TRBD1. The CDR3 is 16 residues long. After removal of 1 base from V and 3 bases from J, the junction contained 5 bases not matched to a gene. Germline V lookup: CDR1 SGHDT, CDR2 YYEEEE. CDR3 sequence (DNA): TGTGCCAGCAGCTTGTTAGGGACAGGGGATACAGATACGCAGTATTTT. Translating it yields CASSLLGTGDTDTQYF.

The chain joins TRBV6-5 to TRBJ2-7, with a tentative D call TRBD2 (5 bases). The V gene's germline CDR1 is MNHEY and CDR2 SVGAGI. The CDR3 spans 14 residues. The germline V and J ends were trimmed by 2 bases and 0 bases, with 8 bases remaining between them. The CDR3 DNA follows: TGTGCCAGCAGTTACAGGAGGACCTCCTACGAGCAGTACTTC. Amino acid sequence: CASSYRRTSYEQYF.

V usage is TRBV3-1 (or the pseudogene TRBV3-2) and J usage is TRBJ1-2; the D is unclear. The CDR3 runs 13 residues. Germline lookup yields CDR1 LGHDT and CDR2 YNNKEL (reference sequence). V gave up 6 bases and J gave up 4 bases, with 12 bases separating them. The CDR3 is CASRPRGGYGYTF. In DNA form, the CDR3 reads TGTGCCAGCAGACCCCGGGGAGGCTATGGCTACACCTTC.

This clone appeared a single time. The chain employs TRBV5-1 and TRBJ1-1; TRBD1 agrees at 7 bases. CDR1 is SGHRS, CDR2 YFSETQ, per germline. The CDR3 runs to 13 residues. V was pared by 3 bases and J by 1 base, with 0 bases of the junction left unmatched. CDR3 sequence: CASSWDRNTEAFF. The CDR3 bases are TGCGCCAGCAGCTGGGACAGGAACACTGAAGCTTTCTTT.

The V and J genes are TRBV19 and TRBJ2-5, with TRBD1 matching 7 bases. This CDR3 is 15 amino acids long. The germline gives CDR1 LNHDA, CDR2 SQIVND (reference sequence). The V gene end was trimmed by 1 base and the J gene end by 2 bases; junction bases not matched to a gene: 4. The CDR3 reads CASSIGGRGQETQYF. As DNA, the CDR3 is TGTGCCAGTAGTATAGGTGGCAGGGGGCAAGAGACCCAGTACTTC. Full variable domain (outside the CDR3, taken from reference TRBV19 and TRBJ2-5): DGGITQSPKYLFRKEGQNVTLSCEQNLNHDAMYWYRQDPGQGLRLIYYSQIVNDFQKGDIAEGYSVSREKKESFPLTVTSAQKNPTAFYLCASSIGGRGQETQYFGPGTRLLVL.

The CDR3 region is CASSLIVTRDRMGTGELFF. The CDR3 DNA sequence: TGTGCCAGCAGCTTAATTGTCACTCGGGACAGGATGGGCACCGGGGAGCTGTTTTTT. The rearrangement links TRBV7-9 to TRBJ2-2, with 8 bases lining up with TRBD1. There are 19 residues in the CDR3. Per germline, CDR1 SEHNR and CDR2 FQNEAQ (reference sequence). Losses at the gene ends were 2 bases for V and 4 bases for J; bases not matched to a gene: 15.

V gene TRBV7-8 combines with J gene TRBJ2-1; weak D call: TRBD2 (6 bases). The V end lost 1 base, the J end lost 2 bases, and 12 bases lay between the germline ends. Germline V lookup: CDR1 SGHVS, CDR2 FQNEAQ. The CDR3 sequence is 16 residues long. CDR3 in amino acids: CASSLVVADTYNEQFF. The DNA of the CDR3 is TGTGCCAGCAGCTTAGTAGTAGCGGACACCTACAATGAGCAGTTCTTC.